This T cell receptor beta chain was found in a study of blood T cells in healthy people across ages. The CDR3 covers 14 residues. Germline assignment: CDR1 LGHDT and CDR2 YNNKEL (reference sequence). V lost 3 bases to trimming and J lost 1 base, with 9 bases between them. Comment on this clonotype: Its antigen is unidentified.

A second PCR of about 6 to 12 cycles used a sample-barcoded 5' primer and a J-beta primer mix. Using its own MiXCR run on the 5' RACE reads, TCRdb lists one record per CDR3 protein. The table lists over 700,000 distinct CDR3 sequences, about 55% of them singletons. The study's findings and limits: Observed TCR beta diversity showed a strong correlation with the percentage of naive T cells as measured by flow cytometry.

The individuals who served as donors were healthy Caucasians living in Russia, aged about 6 to 90. For every donor, a draw yielded around 10 milliliters of peripheral blood. The amount of total RNA extracted per sample was at least 5 micrograms. This TCR derives from a man older than 75 in good health. Specimen: blood. The J gene is TRBJ1-1, the V gene TRBV3-1; D is unresolved. The CDR3 DNA reads as TGTGCCAGCAGCCAGAGAGTCGGGAACACTGAAGCTTTCTTT. Translation gives CASSQRVGNTEAFF.